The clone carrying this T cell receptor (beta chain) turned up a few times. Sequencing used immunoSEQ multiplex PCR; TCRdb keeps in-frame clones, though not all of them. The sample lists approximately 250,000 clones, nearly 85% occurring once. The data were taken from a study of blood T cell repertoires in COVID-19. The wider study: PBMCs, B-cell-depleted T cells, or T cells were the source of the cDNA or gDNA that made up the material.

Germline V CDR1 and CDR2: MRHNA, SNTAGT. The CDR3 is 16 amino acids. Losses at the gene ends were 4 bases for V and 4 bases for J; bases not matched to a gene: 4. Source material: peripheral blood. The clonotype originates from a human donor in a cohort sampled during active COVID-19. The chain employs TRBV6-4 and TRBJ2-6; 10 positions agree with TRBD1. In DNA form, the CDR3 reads TGTGCCAGCAGTGGGGGACAGGGGTCCGGGGCCAACGTCCTGACTTTC. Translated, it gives CASSGGQGSGANVLTF.